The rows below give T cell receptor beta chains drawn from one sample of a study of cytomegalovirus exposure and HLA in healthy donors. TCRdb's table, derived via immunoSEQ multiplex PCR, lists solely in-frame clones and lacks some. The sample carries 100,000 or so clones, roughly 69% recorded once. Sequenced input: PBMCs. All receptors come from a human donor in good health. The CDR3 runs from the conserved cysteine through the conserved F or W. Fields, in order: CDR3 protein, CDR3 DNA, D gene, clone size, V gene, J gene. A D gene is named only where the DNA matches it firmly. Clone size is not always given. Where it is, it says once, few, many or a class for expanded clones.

CDR3 protein: CASSFDNAVGEQFF; CDR3 DNA: TGCGCCAGCAGCTTCGATAACGCTGTCGGTGAGCAGTTCTTC; D gene: .; clone size: .; V gene: TRBV5-1; J gene: TRBJ2-1
CDR3 protein: CASTQRRGDTIYF; CDR3 DNA: TGTGCCAGTACCCAAAGGAGGGGAGACACCATATATTTT; D gene: .; clone size: few; V gene: TRBV19; J gene: TRBJ1-3
CDR3 protein: CASRSRLHSYNEQFF; CDR3 DNA: TGTGCAAGTCGCTCAAGACTCCACTCCTACAATGAGCAGTTCTTC; D gene: .; clone size: .; V gene: TRBV12-2; J gene: TRBJ2-1
CDR3 protein: CASSLGSRGNQPQHF; CDR3 DNA: TGTGCCAGCAGCTTGGGATCGAGGGGGAATCAGCCCCAGCATTTT; D gene: .; clone size: .; V gene: TRBV5-6; J gene: TRBJ1-5
CDR3 protein: CASGFRLAGGDEQFF; CDR3 DNA: TGTGCCAGCGGTTTCCGGCTAGCGGGGGGCGATGAGCAGTTCTTC; D gene: TRBD2; clone size: .; V gene: TRBV6-1; J gene: TRBJ2-1
CDR3 protein: CASSVAAASSGNTIYF; CDR3 DNA: TGTGCCAGCAGCGTAGCAGCCGCTAGCTCTGGAAACACCATATATTTT; D gene: .; clone size: .; V gene: TRBV9; J gene: TRBJ1-3
CDR3 protein: CASSPIDRVSAEAFF; CDR3 DNA: TGTGCCAGCTCACCAATCGACAGGGTATCTGCTGAAGCTTTCTTT; D gene: TRBD1; clone size: .; V gene: TRBV18; J gene: TRBJ1-1
CDR3 protein: CASSSNRGGWNQPQHF; CDR3 DNA: TGTGCCAGCAGTTCCAACAGGGGTGGATGGAATCAGCCCCAGCATTTT; D gene: TRBD1; clone size: .; V gene: TRBV27; J gene: TRBJ1-5
CDR3 protein: CASSEGAPGREQYF; CDR3 DNA: TGTGCCAGCAGTGAAGGTGCCCCAGGCCGCGAGCAGTACTTC; D gene: .; clone size: .; V gene: TRBV6-1; J gene: TRBJ2-7
CDR3 protein: CASSIAGPGIEAFF; CDR3 DNA: TGTGCCAGTAGTATTGCGGGGCCCGGAATAGAAGCTTTCTTT; D gene: .; clone size: .; V gene: TRBV19; J gene: TRBJ1-1
CDR3 protein: CASSTNSPGSEQYF; CDR3 DNA: TGTGCCAGCAGCACCAACAGTCCCGGTTCCGAGCAGTACTTC; D gene: .; clone size: .; V gene: TRBV6-5; J gene: TRBJ2-7
CDR3 protein: CASSPQTAYSGNTIYF; CDR3 DNA: TGTGCCAGTAGTCCACAGACGGCCTACTCTGGAAACACCATATATTTT; D gene: .; clone size: .; V gene: TRBV19; J gene: TRBJ1-3
CDR3 protein: CASSPNRQGFHTF; CDR3 DNA: TGTGCCAGCAGTCCCAATCGACAGGGTTTTCACACCTTC; D gene: TRBD1; clone size: .; V gene: TRBV27; J gene: TRBJ1-2
CDR3 protein: CASKRLAGNRLMQFF; CDR3 DNA: TGTGCCTCAAAGAGACTAGCGGGGAATCGTCTGATGCAGTTCTTC; D gene: TRBD2; clone size: .; V gene: TRBV7-4; J gene: TRBJ2-1
CDR3 protein: CASSPRGGKDGGRRNTIYF; CDR3 DNA: TGCGCCAGCAGCCCCAGGGGCGGAAAGGACGGCGGGAGGAGAAACACCATATATTTT; D gene: .; clone size: .; V gene: TRBV10-2; J gene: TRBJ1-3
CDR3 protein: CASRNREKNEKLFF; CDR3 DNA: TGTGCCAGCCGAAACCGAGAGAAAAATGAAAAACTGTTTTTT; D gene: .; clone size: few; V gene: TRBV6-6; J gene: TRBJ1-4
CDR3 protein: CASSTGTGGQETQYF; CDR3 DNA: TGTGCCAGCAGTACAGGGACAGGTGGGCAAGAGACCCAGTACTTC; D gene: TRBD1; clone size: once; V gene: TRBV6-5; J gene: TRBJ2-5
CDR3 protein: CASSLDRDYLNTGELFF; CDR3 DNA: TGTGCCAGCAGCCTAGACCGGGACTACTTGAACACCGGGGAGCTGTTTTTT; D gene: TRBD2; clone size: once; V gene: TRBV5-4; J gene: TRBJ2-2
CDR3 protein: CASTSSGANVLTF; CDR3 DNA: TGTGCCAGCACTAGCTCTGGGGCCAACGTCCTGACTTTC; D gene: .; clone size: .; V gene: TRBV7-2; J gene: TRBJ2-6
CDR3 protein: CASTSLGAHSYEQYF; CDR3 DNA: TGTGCCAGCACCTCCCTGGGGGCCCACTCCTACGAGCAGTACTTC; D gene: .; clone size: few; V gene: TRBV27; J gene: TRBJ2-7
CDR3 protein: CASSLGQGADAFF; CDR3 DNA: TGCGCCAGCAGCCTGGGACAGGGGGCGGATGCTTTCTTT; D gene: TRBD1; clone size: .; V gene: TRBV5-1; J gene: TRBJ1-1
CDR3 protein: CASSQQENTEAFF; CDR3 DNA: TGTGCCAGCAGTCAACAGGAGAACACTGAAGCTTTCTTT; D gene: .; clone size: .; V gene: TRBV6-5; J gene: TRBJ1-1
CDR3 protein: CASSLGVAGFYNEQFF; CDR3 DNA: TGTGCCAGCAGCTTAGGGGTAGCGGGGTTCTACAATGAGCAGTTCTTC; D gene: TRBD2; clone size: .; V gene: TRBV7-6; J gene: TRBJ2-1
CDR3 protein: CAWSVFPGGDGGQFF; CDR3 DNA: TGTGCCTGGAGTGTTTTCCCGGGAGGGGACGGCGGGCAGTTCTTC; D gene: TRBD2; clone size: .; V gene: TRBV30; J gene: TRBJ2-1
CDR3 protein: CASSLTGAYEQYF; CDR3 DNA: TGCGCCAGCAGCCTGACAGGGGCCTACGAGCAGTACTTC; D gene: TRBD1; clone size: few; V gene: TRBV4-1; J gene: TRBJ2-7
CDR3 protein: CASSSKTGTNEKLFF; CDR3 DNA: TGTGCCAGCAGTTCAAAGACAGGGACTAATGAAAAACTGTTTTTT; D gene: TRBD1; clone size: .; V gene: TRBV2; J gene: TRBJ1-4
CDR3 protein: CAIKTGELDNTEAFF; CDR3 DNA: TGTGCCATCAAAACAGGGGAATTAGATAACACTGAAGCTTTCTTT; D gene: TRBD1; clone size: .; V gene: TRBV10-3; J gene: TRBJ1-1
CDR3 protein: CAWEKPGGRRTEAFF; CDR3 DNA: TGTGCCTGGGAAAAACCGGGCGGGCGGCGGACTGAAGCTTTCTTT; D gene: .; clone size: few; V gene: TRBV30; J gene: TRBJ1-1
CDR3 protein: CASSQGPGGSNTGELFF; CDR3 DNA: TGCGCCAGCAGCCAAGGGCCCGGGGGATCGAACACCGGGGAGCTGTTTTTT; D gene: .; clone size: .; V gene: TRBV4-3; J gene: TRBJ2-2
CDR3 protein: CASSLGTSPILGEQFF; CDR3 DNA: TGTGCCAGCAGCTTGGGGACTAGTCCCATTCTTGGTGAGCAGTTCTTC; D gene: TRBD2; clone size: .; V gene: TRBV7-2; J gene: TRBJ2-1
CDR3 protein: CASSRTSGENTGELFF; CDR3 DNA: TGTGCCAGCAGCCGGACTAGCGGGGAGAACACCGGGGAGCTGTTTTTT; D gene: TRBD2; clone size: .; V gene: TRBV7-2; J gene: TRBJ2-2
CDR3 protein: CASSLASGSRGEQYF; CDR3 DNA: TGTGCCAGCAGCTTAGCTAGCGGGAGCAGGGGAGAGCAGTACTTC; D gene: TRBD2; clone size: .; V gene: TRBV7-9; J gene: TRBJ2-7
CDR3 protein: CAWSLGGSGANVLTF; CDR3 DNA: TGTGCCTGGAGCTTAGGGGGCTCTGGGGCCAACGTCCTGACTTTC; D gene: .; clone size: .; V gene: TRBV30; J gene: TRBJ2-6
CDR3 protein: CSVAGAGGYQETQYF; CDR3 DNA: TGCAGCGTTGCGGGTGCAGGGGGCTATCAAGAGACCCAGTACTTC; D gene: TRBD1; clone size: few; V gene: TRBV29-1; J gene: TRBJ2-5
CDR3 protein: CATRGQLQNYGYTF; CDR3 DNA: TGTGCCACGCGGGGGCAGCTTCAGAACTATGGCTACACCTTC; D gene: .; clone size: .; V gene: TRBV27; J gene: TRBJ1-2
CDR3 protein: CASSLYGTSGRKQETQYF; CDR3 DNA: TGTGCCAGCAGCTTGTATGGGACTAGCGGGAGGAAGCAAGAGACCCAGTACTTC; D gene: TRBD2; clone size: .; V gene: TRBV5-6; J gene: TRBJ2-5
CDR3 protein: CASSPSGQTNTEAFF; CDR3 DNA: TGTGCCAGCAGCCCCTCGGGACAGACGAACACTGAAGCTTTCTTT; D gene: TRBD1; clone size: .; V gene: TRBV7-2; J gene: TRBJ1-1
CDR3 protein: CSGGEAFF; CDR3 DNA: TGCAGTGGCGGTGAAGCTTTCTTT; D gene: .; clone size: .; V gene: TRBV20-1; J gene: TRBJ1-1
CDR3 protein: CASRAGGNNQPQHF; CDR3 DNA: TGTGCCAGCAGGGCAGGGGGGAACAATCAGCCCCAGCATTTT; D gene: TRBD1; clone size: .; V gene: TRBV2; J gene: TRBJ1-5
CDR3 protein: CASSWGQAGAFF; CDR3 DNA: TGTGCCAGCAGTTGGGGACAGGCAGGAGCTTTCTTT; D gene: TRBD1; clone size: .; V gene: TRBV28; J gene: TRBJ1-1
CDR3 protein: CSVVHFGLPQETQYF; CDR3 DNA: TGCAGCGTTGTCCATTTCGGACTTCCTCAAGAGACCCAGTACTTC; D gene: .; clone size: .; V gene: TRBV29-1; J gene: TRBJ2-5
CDR3 protein: CASSFQAVPGNTIYF; CDR3 DNA: TGTGCCAGCAGTTTTCAGGCCGTGCCTGGAAACACCATATATTTT; D gene: .; clone size: once; V gene: TRBV27; J gene: TRBJ1-3
CDR3 protein: CASRASGGHGETQYF; CDR3 DNA: TGTGCCAGCAGAGCCAGTGGAGGTCACGGGGAGACCCAGTACTTC; D gene: .; clone size: .; V gene: TRBV2; J gene: TRBJ2-5
CDR3 protein: CASRSSRGQGANVWSTEAFF; CDR3 DNA: TGTGCCAGTAGATCTTCCCGTGGACAGGGGGCAAATGTATGGAGCACTGAAGCTTTCTTT; D gene: TRBD1; clone size: .; V gene: TRBV19; J gene: TRBJ1-1
CDR3 protein: CASSQEAGQGYYNEQFF; CDR3 DNA: TGTGCCAGCAGCCAAGAAGCTGGCCAGGGATACTACAATGAGCAGTTCTTC; D gene: .; clone size: few; V gene: TRBV4-2; J gene: TRBJ2-1